This T cell receptor beta chain was profiled in a study of T cell changes during pregnancy in multiple sclerosis. Profiling relied on immunoSEQ multiplex PCR, and the TCRdb table lists in-frame clones only, not all of them. The sample includes some 77,000 clones, 85% to 95% seen only once; the top ten take 2.6%. This clone was recorded once. With 4 bases removed from V and 0 bases from J, the gap between germline ends came to 16 bases. The CDR3 runs 17 residues. The V gene's germline CDR1 is MDHEN and CDR2 SYDVKM. The specimen comprised peripheral blood, sampled after pregnancy. V is TRBV28 and J is TRBJ1-5; no firm D call. The source is a female donor in good health, enrolled as a control in a pregnancy study. The CDR3 DNA sequence: TGTGCCAGCAGTTCCCGGACCCGAGGGTATAGCAATCAGCCCCAGCATTTT. Translated, it gives CASSSRTRGYSNQPQHF. Looking up the rest from reference TRBV28 and TRBJ1-5 gives the full variable domain: DVKVTQSSRYLVKRTGEKVFLECVQDMDHENMFWYRQDPGLGLRLIYFSYDVKMKEKGDIPEGYSVSREKKERFSLILESASTNQTSMYLCASSSRTRGYSNQPQHFGDGTRLSIL.